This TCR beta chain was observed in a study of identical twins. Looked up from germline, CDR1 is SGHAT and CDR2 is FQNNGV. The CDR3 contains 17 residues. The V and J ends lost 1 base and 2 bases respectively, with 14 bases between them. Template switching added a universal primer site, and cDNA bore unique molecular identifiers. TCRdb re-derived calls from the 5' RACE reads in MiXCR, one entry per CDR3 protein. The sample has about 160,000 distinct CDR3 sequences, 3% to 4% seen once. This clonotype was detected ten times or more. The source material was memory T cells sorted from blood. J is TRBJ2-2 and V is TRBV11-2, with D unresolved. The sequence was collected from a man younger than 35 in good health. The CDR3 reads CASSLGALRSNTGELFF. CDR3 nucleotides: TGTGCCAGCAGCTTAGGTGCCCTGAGGTCAAACACCGGGGAGCTGTTTTTT.